The clone carrying this T cell receptor (beta chain) came up once. Repertoires were generated with immunoSEQ multiplex PCR, while TCRdb's copy carries only in-frame clones and drops some. The sample contains roughly 120,000 clones, about nine tenths of which appear only once. V was pared by 7 bases and J by 3 bases, with 12 bases between. This CDR3 spans 13 amino acids. The germline V gene has CDR1 LNHDA and CDR2 SQIVND (reference sequence). The sample is drawn from a study of blood T cell repertoires in COVID-19. Turning to the study itself: From the United States, Italy and Spain came samples of acute and convalescent COVID-19. Sources were T cells, B-cell-depleted T cells, or PBMCs; the material itself was cDNA or gDNA.

The V and J genes are TRBV19 and TRBJ1-1; D remains ambiguous. The TCR sequence derives from a man in his fifties or sixties with active COVID-19. Sequencing used peripheral blood. The CDR3 loop is CASNSLEHTEAFF. As DNA, the CDR3 is TGTGCCAGTAATTCTCTAGAGCACACTGAAGCTTTCTTT.